One T cell receptor beta chain is described in this entry. This clonotype was counted a few times. Its antigen is still unknown. No qualities accompany the bases; no much larger clone lies one base away. This sample is drawn from a study of identical twins (TCRdb year 2016). For the study in its entirety: To test whether fetal clonotypes persist, the study used deep sequencing on TCR alpha and beta repertoires from monozygotic twins, unrelated adults of various ages, and cord blood. Replicate twin experiments were performed at different times using different library preparation protocols to rule out contamination. The paper as a whole reports these results and caveats: Recombination models systematically underestimated out-of-frame TCR alpha sharing in monozygotic twins but agreed with sharing between unrelated individuals. Out-of-frame TCR alpha sequences shared between twins showed an excess of low generation-probability sequences compared with coincidental sharing between unrelated individuals. Abundant cord blood beta clonotypes carried fewer insertions; young adult naive repertoires showed a weaker similar trend, while memory repertoires showed none. Because the same donors could not be followed over many years, conclusions were based on cross-sectional statistical analysis. Zero-insertion analyses could be partly confounded by invariant T cells such as MAIT and iNKT, though diverse VJ usage argued against such confounding for most clonotypes. Excess twin sharing in beta out-of-frame sequences was weaker because fewer shared sequences lowered the signal-to-noise ratio.

Every donor was a healthy Caucasian. Three pairs of female monozygotic twins, all aged about 18 to 29 years, were included in the twin cohort. Positive isolation kits from Invitrogen were used to isolate CD4+ and CD8+ T cell populations. The library was obtained by 5' RACE. These reads were obtained on an Illumina HiSeq 2000. A universal primer binding site was added through template switching, and the final cDNA carried a unique molecular identifier so that TCR cDNA molecules could be counted accurately. First-strand cDNA for TCR alpha and beta chains was synthesized from specific primers in the conserved constant-segment region. Each cDNA library was double barcoded, with a SMART-Mk sample barcode plus Illumina barcodes, to control for contamination. TruSeq adapter sequences along with Illumina sample barcodes were introduced in two successive PCR steps. TCR alpha and beta cDNA libraries were sequenced on the Illumina HiSeq platform with custom primers. In the source study's methods: Unique molecular identifiers were extracted from raw reads with MiGEC, and CDR3 positions were determined with MiXCR. For each individual, recombination models were inferred using an EM algorithm with the repgenHMM and IGoR tools. The analysis of shared clonotypes was done with the tcR package in R, with sharing normalized by the product of cloneset sizes. To study raw recombination free of thymic and clonal selection effects, out-of-frame nonproductive sequences were analyzed. In-frame beta chains were kept once TCRdb had trimmed the public reads at Q25 with fastp and called clones with MiXCR. Rows with one shared CDR3 protein collapse into an entry with the most common genes and DNA. The V and J calls were determined by TCRdb, not by the authors. The sample table shows under 350,000 distinct CDR3 sequences, and 9.5% are seen once. Clones ranked in the top ten supply 7% to 8.5% of the sample.

Clipping removes 5 bases from V and 10 bases from J, with 4 as the unmatched junction base count. The germline V gene yields SGHTA for CDR1 and FQGTGA for CDR2. The CDR3 covers 13 residues, taking in both the cysteine and the phenylalanine. Kept here is only the CDR3 DNA, which spans 39 bases and is read in frame from base 1. These data were also filed under a second study, of yellow fever vaccine responses in identical twins. Reported in the second study: The T cell response to vaccination in identical twins was reported by the authors to appear partly convergent and partly personalized. In identical twins, the study followed T cell clones that responded to the vaccine with precision.

This clonotype was obtained from a woman between 18 and 29 years old in good health. The sequenced material came from CD8+ T cells sorted from blood. Recombination connected TRBV7-3 to TRBJ2-1; 11 bases in between match TRBD2. The encoded CDR3 is CASSVLAGAEQFF. Read as DNA, the sequence is TGTGCCAGCAGCGTACTAGCGGGGGCCGAGCAGTTCTTC.